This T cell receptor (beta chain) stems from a study of T-cell memory formation after mild COVID-19. TCRdb reprocessed the 5' RACE reads via MiXCR and lists one record per CDR3 protein. In the table there are about 400,000 distinct CDR3 sequences, about 20% of which are singletons. V was clipped by 5 bases and J by 1 base, with 11 bases between them. CDR1 SGHTA and CDR2 FQGNSA come from the germline V gene. The length of the CDR3 is 14 residues. The table lists this clonotype with many counts. Source material: PBMCs or a T cell subset sorted from them (not recorded which). The TCR sequence derives from a man aged 18 to 29 who had mild COVID-19 (a few samples of this study predate the infection). Cell type and time point are not known. The chain combines TRBV7-2 with TRBJ1-2; maybe TRBD1 (5 bases). CDR3 in amino acids: CASSLRDLNYGYTF. CDR3 nucleotide sequence: TGTGCCAGCAGCCTACGGGACCTTAACTATGGCTACACCTTC.